The 4 T cell receptor beta chains given below trace back to one sample, sequenced in a study of shared clonotypes between healthy human individuals. Profiling relied on immunoSEQ multiplex PCR, and the TCRdb table lists in-frame clones only, not all of them. The table has 900,000 to 1,200,000 clones, more than 75% seen once. Sequenced input: memory CD4+ T cells from PBMCs. The sample's subset: CD45RA-negative fraction. These receptors were obtained from a man in his late teens or twenties in good health. Some clones in this sample may be carry-over from other donors' samples.

This chain uses TRBV10-3 with TRBJ1-1, with a tentative D call TRBD1 (5 bases). The CDR3 is made up of 14 amino acids. The germline V and J ends were trimmed by 3 bases and 4 bases, with 12 bases remaining between them. Germline V gene lookup returns CDR1 ENHRY and CDR2 SYGVKD. The CDR3 bases are TGTGCCATCAGTGATTTGGCCGGGGGCACTGAAGCTTTCTTT. It translates to CAISDLAGGTEAFF.

The V gene is TRBV5-6, the J gene TRBJ2-1, with no clear D. The CDR3 totals 15 residues. V lost 4 bases, J lost 9 bases, and 20 bases lay in between. Germline-derived CDR1 and CDR2 are SGHDT and YYEEEE. The CDR3 sequence: CASSVLTEHASEQFF. CDR3 nucleotides: TGTGCCAGCAGCGTCCTGACTGAGCATGCTAGTGAGCAGTTCTTC.

The chain employs TRBV7-3 and TRBJ2-1, with D tentatively TRBD2 (6 bases). Germline V lookup: CDR1 SGHTA, CDR2 FQGTGA. Deletions cut 4 bases from V and 0 bases from J, with 10 bases between. The CDR3 runs to 15 residues. The CDR3 DNA sequence: TGTGCCAGCAGCTGGGCCGGGAGCTCCTACAATGAGCAGTTCTTC. This sequence encodes CASSWAGSSYNEQFF.

Turning to this clone: It differs at one base from a far larger clone, so likely a read error. This sample includes further DNA sequences coding for the same CDR3. The chain links TRBV4-1 to TRBJ2-2, with TRBD2 matching over 8 bases. This CDR3 comprises 15 residues. Germline V CDR1 and CDR2: MGHRA, YSYEKL. The CDR3 DNA sequence: TGTGCCAGCAGAGGTAGCGGGGCGAACACCGGGGAGCTGTTTTTT. Translating it yields CASRGSGANTGELFF.